This T cell receptor beta chain is drawn from a study of blood T cell repertoires in COVID-19. Across the whole study: Spain, Italy and the United States supplied samples that represented acute and convalescent COVID-19. From T cells, B-cell-depleted T cells, or PBMCs came the material, which was cDNA or gDNA.

Per the original methods: How many nucleated cells were present was estimated from reference gene primer amplification. Libraries were prepared by immunoSEQ multiplex PCR; TCRdb keeps only in-frame clonotypes and omits some of them. Clone size and the V and J calls come from that table; the DNA yielded D and trimming. Found here are 210,000 or so clones, around four fifths of them singletons; the top ten hold 15% to 20%. J gave up 0 bases and V 6 bases, and 6 bases lay outside the gene matches. The CDR3 has 17 amino acids. Per germline, CDR1 SGHNT and CDR2 YENEEA. The sequence came from a woman older than 75 with active or convalescent COVID-19. The chain links TRBV11-3 to TRBJ2-5, with 14 positions matching TRBD2. The source material was peripheral blood. DNA of the CDR3: TGTGCCAGCAGTCGGACTAGCGGGGGGACCTACCAAGAGACCCAGTACTTC. Protein sequence: CASSRTSGGTYQETQYF.